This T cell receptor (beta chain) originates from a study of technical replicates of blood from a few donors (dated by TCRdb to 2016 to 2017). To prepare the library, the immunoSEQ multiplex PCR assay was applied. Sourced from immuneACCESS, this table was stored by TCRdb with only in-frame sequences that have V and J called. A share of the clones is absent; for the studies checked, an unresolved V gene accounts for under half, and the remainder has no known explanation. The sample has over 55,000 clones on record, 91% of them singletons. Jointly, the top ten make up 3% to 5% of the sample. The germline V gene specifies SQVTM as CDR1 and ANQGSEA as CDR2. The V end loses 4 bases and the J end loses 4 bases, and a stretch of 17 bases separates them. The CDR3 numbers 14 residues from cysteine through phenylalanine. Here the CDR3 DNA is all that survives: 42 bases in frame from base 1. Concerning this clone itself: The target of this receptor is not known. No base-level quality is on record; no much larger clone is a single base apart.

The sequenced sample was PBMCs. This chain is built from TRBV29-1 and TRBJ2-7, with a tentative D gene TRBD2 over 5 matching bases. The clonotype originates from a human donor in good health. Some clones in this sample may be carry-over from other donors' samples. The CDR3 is CSVANLEGFYEQYF. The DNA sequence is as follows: TGCAGCGTTGCAAACCTAGAGGGTTTTTACGAGCAGTACTTC.